The clone carrying this T cell receptor beta chain counts as medium-sized by frequency. This CDR3 has 15 residues. CDR1 and CDR2 (germline): MDHEN, SYDVKM. TCRdb reanalyzed the 5' RACE reads, giving one entry per CDR3 protein sequence and no DNA. This specimen shows 4,000 to 6,500 distinct CDR3 sequences; the ten leading clones hold approximately 14%. The data originate from a study of T cells expressing NK-cell markers. This TCR was sampled from a man in his late teens or twenties in good health. The sample comprised blood T cells: a sorted CD56 or NKG2C T cell subset, CD4+ or CD8+ T cells, or bulk PBMC T cells (not recorded which). V is TRBV28 and J is TRBJ2-1; the D call of TRBD1 rests on TCRdb alone, since no DNA is present to check it. The chain's CDR3 is CASSLAGTGWNEQFF.